The 32 T cell receptor beta chains below all came from one sample that was sequenced in a study of blood T cells in healthy people across ages. Primed by a sample-barcoded 5' primer and a J-beta primer mix, a second PCR proceeded for about 7 to 11 cycles. A single record per CDR3 protein comes from TCRdb applying MiXCR to the 5' RACE reads. Seen here are about a million distinct CDR3 sequences, about 48% observed once, and the top ten hold 10% to 15%. The material sequenced was blood. These receptors were taken from a man under 40 in good health.

This chain joins TRBV7-9 and TRBJ1-2, with TRBD1 matching over 8 bases. After removal of 3 bases from V and 8 bases from J, the junction contained 14 bases not matched to a gene. Per germline, CDR1 SEHNR and CDR2 FQNEAQ (reference sequence). The CDR3 spans 16 residues. Written as DNA, the CDR3 is TGTGCCAGCAGCTTCTCAGGGGGCGCGAGGATTGAAGGCTACACCTTC. Translated: CASSFSGGARIEGYTF.

The V and J genes are TRBV7-2 and TRBJ2-5; tentatively, D is TRBD2 (6 bases). The length of the CDR3 is 12 residues. The V gene's germline CDR1 is SGHTA and CDR2 FQGNSA. With 4 bases removed from V and 11 bases from J, the gap between germline ends came to 14 bases. The CDR3 nucleotides read TGTGCCAGCAGCTACGGGACCCGGGAGCAGTACTTC. This encodes CASSYGTREQYF.

J is TRBJ2-1 and V is TRBV6-5; D gene unclear. The CDR3 spans 14 residues. The V gene's germline CDR1 is MNHEY and CDR2 SVGAGI. V gave up 8 bases and J gave up 5 bases, with 16 bases separating them. The DNA of the CDR3 is TGTGCCAGCGCTATAGGGCAGGTCAACAATGAGCAGTTCTTC. Protein product: CASAIGQVNNEQFF.

This rearrangement joins TRBV9 to TRBJ1-5; maybe TRBD1 (6 bases). There are 17 residues in the CDR3. V shed 4 bases and J shed 1 base, with 18 bases lying between them. Per the germline V gene, CDR1 is SGDLS and CDR2 is YYNGEE. DNA of the CDR3: TGTGCCAGCAGCCTCGAGGGGGGCGCAATAAGCAATCAGCCCCAGCATTTT. This translates into CASSLEGGAISNQPQHF.

This rearrangement joins TRBV7-9 to TRBJ2-3; 7 bases match TRBD2. This CDR3 is 15 amino acids long. From germline, CDR1 is SEHNR and CDR2 FQNEAQ (reference sequence). The trim removed 0 bases at V and 3 bases at J, leaving 3 bases unmatched. The CDR3 region is CASSLAGLQTDTQYF. The CDR3 DNA is TGTGCCAGCAGCTTAGCGGGACTACAAACAGATACGCAGTATTTT.

The chain uses TRBV12-3 or TRBV12-4 and TRBJ2-7, with D perhaps matching TRBD1 or TRBD2 (5 bases each). The CDR3 has 13 amino acids. V was shortened by 5 bases and J by 5 bases, with 13 bases between the two germline ends. CDR3 sequence: CASSRDALDEQYF. Here the CDR3 DNA reads TGTGCCAGCAGTCGGGACGCATTGGACGAGCAGTACTTC.

The chain recombines TRBV11-2 with TRBJ1-4; the match to TRBD1 covers 9 bases. Germline V gives CDR1 SGHAT, CDR2 FQNNGV. Losses at the gene ends were 5 bases for V and 4 bases for J; bases not matched to a gene: 5. There are 15 residues in the CDR3. In DNA, the CDR3 is TGTGCCAGCAGCCGTCCGGGACAGGGTAATGAAAAACTGTTTTTT. This translates into CASSRPGQGNEKLFF.

The chain couples TRBV9 to TRBJ1-3; D is unclear. Looked up from germline, CDR1 is SGDLS and CDR2 is YYNGEE. This CDR3 has 16 residues. Trimming left V 4 bases short and J 4 bases short, with 18 bases between. CDR3 nucleotide sequence: TGTGCCAGCAGCCCCCTTGTAAGGGCGTCAGGAAACACCATATATTTT. Residues: CASSPLVRASGNTIYF. Full variable domain (rest looked up from reference TRBV9 and TRBJ1-3): DSGVTQTPKHLITATGQRVTLRCSPRSGDLSVYWYQQSLDQGLQFLIQYYNGEERAKGNILERFSAQQFPDLHSELNLSSLELGDSALYFCASSPLVRASGNTIYFGEGSWLTVV.

V gene TRBV5-1 combines with J gene TRBJ2-3; 11 bases are a match to TRBD2. The trim removed 4 bases at V and 3 bases at J, leaving 7 bases unmatched. From germline, CDR1 is SGHRS and CDR2 YFSETQ. The CDR3 totals 16 residues. CDR3 residues: CASSLSSGGPTDTQYF. DNA of the CDR3: TGCGCCAGCAGCCTTTCTAGCGGGGGGCCAACAGATACGCAGTATTTT.

This clonotype showed up just a few times. This chain links TRBV9 with TRBJ2-5; no reliable D call. The CDR3 runs to 14 residues. V lost 0 bases to trimming and J lost 4 bases, with 10 bases between them. Germline CDR1 reads SGDLS; CDR2 reads YYNGEE. The CDR3 here is CASSVGSAGETQYF. CDR3 sequence (DNA): TGTGCCAGCAGCGTAGGGTCCGCCGGAGAGACCCAGTACTTC.

The CDR3: CASSLVAVGTNYGYTF. In DNA form, the CDR3 reads TGTGCCAGCAGCTTGGTGGCGGTAGGAACTAACTATGGCTACACCTTC. The V gene is TRBV5-5, the J gene TRBJ1-2; D unclear. Germline V CDR1 and CDR2: SGHKS, YYEKEE (reference sequence). The CDR3 totals 16 residues. With 0 bases removed from V and 0 bases from J, the gap between germline ends came to 12 bases.

This clonotype was counted ten times or more. The CDR3 DNA follows: TGTGCCAGCAGGAGGGATTTTAATGAAAAACTGTTTTTT. Its protein product is CASRRDFNEKLFF. The chain combines TRBV27 with TRBJ1-4, with unresolved D. V shed 6 bases and J shed 4 bases, with 9 bases lying between them. The V gene's germline CDR1 is MNHEY and CDR2 SMNVEV (reference sequence). CDR3 length: 13 residues.

Only a few counts were recorded for this clonotype. The rearrangement links TRBV20-1 to TRBJ2-7; D is unclear. V lost 4 bases and J 3 bases, leaving 4 bases between the germline ends. The CDR3 is 10 amino acids. Germline V gives CDR1 DFQATT, CDR2 SNEGSKA (reference sequence). CDR3 in amino acids: CSAILYEQYF. CDR3 nucleotides: TGCAGTGCTATTCTCTACGAGCAGTACTTC.

The chain joins TRBV12-3 or TRBV12-4 to TRBJ2-3; 11 bases are a match to TRBD2. The length of the CDR3 is 17 residues. The junction had 8 bases not matched to a gene; V was cut back by 4 bases and J by 2 bases. The DNA for the CDR3 is TGTGCCAGCAGTTACTCACTAGCGGGGGCCCTCACAGATACGCAGTATTTT. Amino acids: CASSYSLAGALTDTQYF.

The chain joins TRBV7-9 to TRBJ2-7; D remains ambiguous. Trimming removed 4 bases from V and 4 bases from J, with 14 bases in between. Per germline, CDR1 SEHNR and CDR2 FQNEAQ (reference sequence). The CDR3 runs to 14 residues. The CDR3 coding sequence is TGTGCCAGCAGCTCCGCCAACGTCCCGTACGAGCAGTACTTC. Translating gives CASSSANVPYEQYF.

To note about this clonotype: Germline and junction disagree at one end, which may indicate a read error. The chain couples TRBV7-2 to TRBJ2-1, with 9 bases identical to TRBD2. Germline CDR1 and CDR2: SGHTA and FQGNSA. The CDR3 contains 15 residues. The CDR3 reads CASSLGAGGGNEQFF. DNA for the CDR3: TGCGCCAGCAGCTTGGGAGCGGGGGGCGGTAATGAGCAGTTCTTC.

The J gene is TRBJ2-3, the V gene TRBV20-1, with TRBD1 matching 8 bases. Per germline, CDR1 DFQATT and CDR2 SNEGSKA (reference sequence). Germline trimming cut 6 bases from V and 1 base from J; bases unmatched to any gene: 3. The CDR3 contains 13 residues. DNA of the CDR3: TGCAGTGCCAAGGGACAGGGCACAGATACGCAGTATTTT. This sequence encodes CSAKGQGTDTQYF.

In DNA, the CDR3 is TGCAGCGTTGAACTGCGGGGGGGGAACAATGAGCAGTTCTTC. It yields the protein CSVELRGGNNEQFF. The chain combines TRBV29-1 with TRBJ2-1; 9 bases map to TRBD2. The CDR3 sequence is 14 residues long. Germline values: CDR1 SQVTM, CDR2 ANQGSEA. After removal of 2 bases from V and 5 bases from J, the junction contained 4 bases not matched to a gene.

The V call is TRBV28, the J call TRBJ1-6; 7 bases fit TRBD1. V gave up 3 bases and J gave up 14 bases; unmatched junction bases: 10. Germline V gene sequence: CDR1 MDHEN, CDR2 SYDVKM. The CDR3 is made up of 14 amino acids. CDR3 sequence (DNA): TGTGCCAGCAGTTTCGGGGACAGATCTCTGGCCCTCCACTTT. Translated: CASSFGDRSLALHF.

This clonotype has ten or more counts. The chain recombines TRBV4-2 with TRBJ2-3; maybe TRBD1 (5 bases). The germline gives CDR1 LGHNA, CDR2 YNFKEQ. With 0 bases removed from V and 5 bases from J, the gap between germline ends came to 18 bases. CDR3 length: 17 residues. This chain's CDR3 is CASSQDCHRKTEDTQYF. The CDR3 DNA follows: TGTGCCAGCAGCCAAGATTGTCATCGCAAGACAGAAGATACGCAGTATTTT.

The rearrangement joins TRBV5-1 to TRBJ2-1, with no clear D. V shed 7 bases and J shed 0 bases, with 11 bases lying between them. Germline V gene lookup returns CDR1 SGHRS and CDR2 YFSETQ. The CDR3 length is 14 residues. The CDR3 reads CASGAGSSYNEQFF. The CDR3 region has the DNA TGCGCCAGCGGCGCAGGTAGCTCCTACAATGAGCAGTTCTTC.

This clonotype has only a few counts. The V call is TRBV3-1, the J call TRBJ2-7; D gene unclear. The V end was cut by 1 base, the J end by 6 bases, with 10 bases between. The germline gives CDR1 LGHDT, CDR2 YNNKEL (reference sequence). The CDR3 runs 13 residues. CDR3 sequence: CASSQVDVAEQYF. The CDR3 DNA follows: TGTGCCAGCAGCCAAGTCGACGTGGCCGAGCAGTACTTC.

The chain links TRBV7-9 to TRBJ2-7; D not certain. V lost 2 bases and J lost 6, with 11 bases in between. The CDR3 runs 13 residues. Per the germline V gene, CDR1 is SEHNR and CDR2 is FQNEAQ (reference sequence). DNA for the CDR3: TGTGCCAGCAGCTTAATGACAAGTGGCGAGCAGTACTTC. Protein product: CASSLMTSGEQYF.

The J gene is TRBJ1-2, the V gene TRBV3-1; no clear D gene. The V gene lost 1 base and the J gene lost 7 bases, with 16 bases spanning the gap. CDR1 is LGHDT, CDR2 YNNKEL, per germline (reference sequence). The CDR3 has 15 residues. The CDR3 loop is CASSQGHGGNFGYTF. The DNA of the CDR3 is TGTGCCAGCAGCCAAGGACACGGCGGAAATTTTGGCTACACCTTC. Full variable domain (missing parts from reference TRBV3-1 and TRBJ1-2): DTAVSQTPKYLVTQMGNDKSIKCEQNLGHDTMYWYKQDSKKFLKIMFSYNNKELIINETVPNRFSPKSPDKAHLNLHINSLELGDSAVYFCASSQGHGGNFGYTFGSGTRLTVV.

The chain links TRBV6-1 to TRBJ2-7; D not certain. CDR1 and CDR2 from the germline V gene are MNHNS and SASEGT. Deletions cut 6 bases from V and 4 bases from J, with 16 bases between. This CDR3 spans 14 amino acids. The CDR3 nucleotides are TGTGCCAGCAGCATTGTTATGGGGTTGTACGAGCAGTACTTC. Its protein is CASSIVMGLYEQYF.

The CDR3 reads CASSYQEGSLNTEAFF. The CDR3 DNA is TGTGCCAGCAGTTACCAAGAAGGGTCGCTGAACACTGAAGCTTTCTTT. The chain carries TRBV6-6 and TRBJ1-1; no clear D. Trimming removed 2 bases from V and 0 bases from J, with 13 bases in between. The germline V gene encodes CDR1 MNHNY and CDR2 SVGAGI (reference sequence). CDR3 size: 16 residues.

The V call is TRBV27, the J call TRBJ2-1; tentatively, D is TRBD1 (6 bases). Trimming shortened V by 4 bases and J by 1 base, and 17 bases separated the two germline ends. The CDR3 covers 17 residues. Germline CDR1 reads MNHEY; CDR2 reads SMNVEV (reference sequence). CDR3 loop: CASSSPRGNLSYNEQFF. Written as DNA, the CDR3 is TGTGCCAGCAGTTCACCTAGGGGGAATCTTTCCTACAATGAGCAGTTCTTC.

In this sample, this clonotype turned up many times. J is TRBJ2-7 and V is TRBV6-5; D ambiguous. This CDR3 contains 15 residues. V lost 2 bases and J 0 bases, leaving 11 bases between the germline ends. Germline CDR1 and CDR2: MNHEY and SVGAGI. CDR3 DNA sequence: TGTGCCAGCAGTTACGCCCGATTGAGCTCCTACGAGCAGTACTTC. The encoded protein is CASSYARLSSYEQYF.

The chain links TRBV10-3 to TRBJ2-1, with 8 bases lining up with TRBD1. J gave up 2 bases and V 6 bases, and 6 bases lay outside the gene matches. This CDR3 is built from 15 residues. The germline V gene has CDR1 ENHRY and CDR2 SYGVKD. This CDR3 is CAIRKQGDPYNEQFF. CDR3 nucleotide sequence: TGTGCCATCAGGAAACAGGGGGACCCCTACAATGAGCAGTTCTTC.

This clonotype occurred many times. The rearrangement joins TRBV3-1 to TRBJ2-3, with D perhaps matching TRBD2 (6 bases). Looked up from germline, CDR1 is LGHDT and CDR2 is YNNKEL (reference sequence). Trimming left V 2 bases short and J 1 base short, with 10 bases between. There are 15 residues in the CDR3. The CDR3 region has the DNA TGTGCCAGCAGCCAAATCGCTAGCGGCACAGATACGCAGTATTTT. Translated, it gives CASSQIASGTDTQYF.

The chain links TRBV10-2 to TRBJ2-1; no firm D call. Germline V gene data show CDR1 as WSHSY and CDR2 as SAAADI. This CDR3 spans 15 amino acids. V lost 7 bases, J lost 0 bases, and 13 bases lay in between. The CDR3: CASILTWSSYNEQFF. CDR3 nucleotides: TGCGCCAGCATCCTGACTTGGAGCTCCTACAATGAGCAGTTCTTC.

A few counts support this clonotype. The chain employs TRBV24-1 and TRBJ2-3; TRBD1 agrees at 10 bases. Germline CDR1 is KGHDR and CDR2 is SFDVKD. The CDR3 extends over 16 amino acids. With 4 bases clipped from V and 0 bases from J, the junction kept 3 bases outside the gene matches. This CDR3 is CATSDRGQGSTDTQYF. CDR3 sequence (DNA): TGTGCCACCAGTGACCGGGGACAGGGGAGCACAGATACGCAGTATTTT.